Here is one T cell receptor beta chain with its context. There are a few counts of this clonotype. This clone's antigen is unknown. The record has no base qualities; no much larger clone is one base away. In the germline V gene, CDR1 corresponds to SGHVS and CDR2 to FQNEAQ. V is pared back by 3 bases and J by 8 bases, with 17 bases lying between the germline termini. The CDR3, cysteine through phenylalanine, is 15 amino acids long. Just CDR3 DNA is preserved here, 45 bases in frame from base 1. This specimen belongs to a study of CD8 T cells in ankylosing spondylitis (dated 2017 in TCRdb). Regarding the research as a whole: To find TCR variants linked to disease, the study profiled T cell receptor beta repertoires in ankylosing spondylitis patients and healthy donors. In total, the full study cohort was made up of 108 healthy donors and about two dozen ankylosing spondylitis patients. Peripheral blood was sampled, and synovial fluid was additionally collected from ankylosing spondylitis patients.

The data were produced on an Illumina HiSeq 2500. Quantitative 5'-RACE with molecular barcodes was the method used to prepare the TCR beta libraries. In the source study's methods: A new computational method based on a probabilistic model of VDJ rearrangement was used to identify disease-linked TCR variants. TCRdb redid the processing of the public reads, applying fastp at Q25 and MiXCR, and retained in-frame beta chains. Duplicate CDR3 protein sequences are folded into a single record with the most common DNA and genes. None of the V and J calls come from the authors' own analysis; TCRdb made them. This sample lists about 400,000 distinct CDR3 sequences; 20% to 25% were detected once. The leading ten clones occupy over 10% of the sample. What the work shows at the level of the full study, not this receptor alone: According to the report, matched synovial fluid samples from ankylosing spondylitis patients were significantly enriched for the disease-linked clones. Some motif variants had previously been reported in the synovial fluid and blood of reactive arthritis patients, which suggests shared mechanisms of disease initiation. A TCR beta motif made up of under ten highly homologous amino acid variants appeared to be characteristic of blood from ankylosing spondylitis patients. A CD8+ phenotype was shown by the disease-linked clones, which were found at relatively low frequencies in peripheral blood.

The sequencing input was blood, either unsorted or a sorted T cell fraction (not recorded which). This TCR was sampled from a male donor with ankylosing spondylitis or in good health (not recorded which). Here the chain combines TRBV7-8 and TRBJ2-1; no D gene call is confident. The CDR3 has the sequence CASSFQEFGFYEQFF. The nucleotide sequence is TGTGCCAGCAGCTTCCAGGAGTTTGGATTCTATGAGCAGTTCTTC.